Each of the 8 T cell receptor beta chains below was sequenced from the same sample in a study of blood T cell repertoires in COVID-19. Libraries were prepared by immunoSEQ multiplex PCR; TCRdb keeps only in-frame clonotypes and omits some of them. The data hold 250,000 or so clones, with 86% observed a single time. Sequencing used peripheral blood. These TCRs come from a man aged 35 to 55 with active or convalescent COVID-19.

J is TRBJ2-3 and V is TRBV11-2, with D tentatively TRBD1 (5 bases). The V end lost 4 bases, the J end lost 0 bases, and 11 bases lay between the germline ends. Germline CDR1 reads SGHAT; CDR2 reads FQNNGV. CDR3 length: 15 residues. The CDR3 here is CASSSYQGSTDTQYF. As DNA, the CDR3 is TGTGCCAGCAGCTCCTACCAGGGTAGCACAGATACGCAGTATTTT.

This clone has a single count. The chain uses TRBV6-6 and TRBJ1-2; TRBD1 might be the D (5 bases). The CDR3 totals 14 residues. V was clipped by 2 bases and J by 6 bases, with 13 bases between them. Germline V lookup: CDR1 MNHNY, CDR2 SVGAGI (reference sequence). The CDR3 sequence is CASSYRRGRDGYTF. The CDR3 region has the DNA TGTGCCAGCAGTTACAGGCGGGGCCGTGATGGCTACACCTTC.

Within the sample, this clone is large. The chain links TRBV15 to TRBJ1-5, with TRBD1 identical over 9 bases. This CDR3 spans 16 amino acids. The trim removed 1 base at V and 4 bases at J, leaving 5 bases unmatched. Germline CDR1 and CDR2: LNHNV and YYDKDF (reference sequence). The CDR3 nucleotides read TGTGCCACCAGCAGAGGCGGACAGGGGCCAAATCAGCCCCAGCATTTT. Translating gives CATSRGGQGPNQPQHF.

The V and J genes are TRBV28 and TRBJ1-5; 10 nucleotides agree with TRBD1. The CDR3 contains 22 residues. Unmatched junction bases numbered 25, after V lost 1 base and J lost 7 bases. Germline CDR1 is MDHEN and CDR2 is SYDVKM. The CDR3 protein is CASSLSPLLDRGNGLGNQPQHF. CDR3 sequence (DNA): TGTGCCAGCAGTTTATCCCCTCTACTGGACAGGGGGAATGGGTTGGGGAACCAGCCCCAGCATTTT.

The J gene is TRBJ2-7, the V gene TRBV5-1; maybe TRBD2 (6 bases). V was trimmed by 0 bases and J by 2 bases, leaving 9 bases between them. The length of the CDR3 is 14 residues. The germline V gene encodes CDR1 SGHRS and CDR2 YFSETQ. CDR3 residues: CASSLDGGAYEQYF. The CDR3, as DNA: TGCGCCAGCAGCTTGGATGGAGGGGCCTACGAGCAGTACTTC.

The V gene is TRBV5-3, the J gene TRBJ2-5, with D unclear. TRBV5-3 is recorded as an ORF, its role being uncertain. CDR3 length equals 13 residues. The V gene lost 5 bases and the J gene lost 4 bases, with 12 bases spanning the gap. The CDR3 bases are TGTGCCAGAAGTGTCGCGGAGCCAGAGACCCAGTACTTC. The encoded protein is CARSVAEPETQYF.

The chain joins TRBV19 to TRBJ1-4, with TRBD1 matching over 8 bases. The CDR3 runs 20 residues. V lost 2 bases and J lost 0; bases outside the gene matches: 14. Germline V gene sequence: CDR1 LNHDA, CDR2 SQIVND (reference sequence). As DNA, the CDR3 is TGTGCCAGTAGTATAAGGTACGGGACAGGTCAACTTGCAACTAATGAAAAACTGTTTTTT. This translates into CASSIRYGTGQLATNEKLFF.

The genes are TRBV20-1 and TRBJ2-3; 7 nucleotides match TRBD2. This CDR3 comprises 14 residues. Germline V gene data show CDR1 as DFQATT and CDR2 as SNEGSKA (reference sequence). Trimming removed 3 bases from V and 4 bases from J; junction bases left unmatched: 7. CDR3 loop: CSASRAGVADTQYF. The CDR3 coding sequence is TGCAGTGCTAGTCGTGCGGGAGTGGCAGATACGCAGTATTTT.